This entry is about one T cell receptor beta chain. The data belong to a study of cytomegalovirus exposure and HLA in healthy donors. V lost 3 bases to trimming and J lost 1 base; unmatched junction nucleotides: 5. In germline, CDR1 is MNHEY, CDR2 SMNVEV (reference sequence). This CDR3 region has 15 residues. Amplification used 60 Vbeta primers and 13 Jbeta primers. Clones were sequenced by immunoSEQ multiplex PCR, and TCRdb holds only the in-frame ones, with some missing. This table holds 55,000 to 80,000 clones, roughly four fifths found once. The source is a woman aged 25 to 45 in good health and CMV-seropositive. The specimen was PBMCs. The genes are TRBV27 and TRBJ2-7, with 8 bases aligning to TRBD2. CDR3 in DNA: TGTGCCAGCAGTTTGGAGAGCGGGAGATCCTACGAGCAGTACTTC. Its translation: CASSLESGRSYEQYF.